The 7 T cell receptor beta chains below all came from one sample that was sequenced in a study of cytomegalovirus exposure and HLA in healthy donors. The PCR was carried out with 60 Vbeta primers and 13 Jbeta primers. TCRdb's table, derived via immunoSEQ multiplex PCR, lists solely in-frame clones and lacks some. The table shows 150,000 to 200,000 clones, with 68% occurring only once. The sequencing sample was made of PBMCs. Receptors were obtained from a woman aged 40-49 years in good health and CMV-seropositive.

J is TRBJ2-1 and V is TRBV7-2; D possibly corresponds to TRBD1 (6 bases). CDR3 length: 15 amino acids. Trimming removed 4 bases from V and 4 bases from J, with 14 bases in between. CDR1 is SGHTA, CDR2 FQGNSA, per germline. The CDR3 reads CASSYAGAEYNEQFF. CDR3 in DNA: TGTGCCAGCAGCTATGCAGGGGCAGAATACAATGAGCAGTTCTTC. Together with reference TRBV7-2 and TRBJ2-1, the CDR3 gives the full variable domain: GAGVSQSPSNKVTEKGKDVELRCDPISGHTALYWYRQSLGQGLEFLIYFQGNSAPDKSGLPSDRFSAERTGGSVSTLTIQRTQQEDSAVYLCASSYAGAEYNEQFFGPGTRLTVL.

The genes are TRBV4-1 and TRBJ2-6; possible D gene TRBD2, 5 bases. Germline CDR1 reads MGHRA; CDR2 reads YSYEKL. CDR3 length: 18 residues. The V end lost 1 base, the J end lost 0 bases, and 13 bases lay between the germline ends. The CDR3 DNA follows: TGCGCCAGCAGCCAAGGCTGGTCTAGCCGCTCTGGGGCCAACGTCCTGACTTTC. It is translated as CASSQGWSSRSGANVLTF.

This chain links TRBV25-1 with TRBJ2-7; D is perhaps TRBD1 (5 bases). This CDR3 has 12 amino acids. From germline, CDR1 is MGHDK and CDR2 SYGVNS. V was pared by 5 bases and J by 3 bases, with 8 bases between. CDR3 residues: CASSPQGYEQYF. The CDR3 nucleotides read TGTGCCAGCAGTCCTCAGGGCTACGAGCAGTACTTC.

This clone occurred once. J is TRBJ2-2 and V is TRBV5-1; 8 bases align to TRBD1. CDR1 and CDR2 from the germline V gene are SGHRS and YFSETQ. The CDR3 has 15 residues. V was clipped by 9 bases and J by 3 bases; unmatched bases: 10. CDR3 DNA sequence: TGCGCCACCGCCGAGGGGACAGGATACACCGGGGAGCTGTTTTTT. This translates into CATAEGTGYTGELFF.

The chain recombines TRBV18 with TRBJ1-1, with unresolved D. V was shortened by 3 bases and J by 1 base, with 9 bases between the two germline ends. Germline CDR1 reads KGHSH; CDR2 reads LQKENI. The CDR3 loop spans 14 amino acids. This chain's CDR3 is CASSPGIANTEAFF. The CDR3 nucleotides read TGTGCCAGCTCACCCGGGATAGCGAACACTGAAGCTTTCTTT.

The V and J genes are TRBV15 and TRBJ1-1; the match to TRBD1 covers 9 bases. Germline V gene lookup returns CDR1 LNHNV and CDR2 YYDKDF (reference sequence). V lost 3 bases, J lost 1 base, and 3 bases stayed unmatched. The CDR3 loop spans 15 amino acids. The CDR3 bases are TGTGCCACCAGCAGTTGGGGACAGGGGAACACTGAAGCTTTCTTT. It is translated as CATSSWGQGNTEAFF.

The rearrangement joins TRBV28 to TRBJ1-2, with D perhaps matching TRBD1 (5 bases). V was clipped by 6 bases and J by 2 bases, with 16 bases between them. Germline-derived CDR1 and CDR2 are MDHEN and SYDVKM. The CDR3 totals 15 residues. The DNA of the CDR3 is TGTGCCAGCAGCTTTGGGGGGGAAGGAAACTATGGCTACACCTTC. Its protein product is CASSFGGEGNYGYTF.